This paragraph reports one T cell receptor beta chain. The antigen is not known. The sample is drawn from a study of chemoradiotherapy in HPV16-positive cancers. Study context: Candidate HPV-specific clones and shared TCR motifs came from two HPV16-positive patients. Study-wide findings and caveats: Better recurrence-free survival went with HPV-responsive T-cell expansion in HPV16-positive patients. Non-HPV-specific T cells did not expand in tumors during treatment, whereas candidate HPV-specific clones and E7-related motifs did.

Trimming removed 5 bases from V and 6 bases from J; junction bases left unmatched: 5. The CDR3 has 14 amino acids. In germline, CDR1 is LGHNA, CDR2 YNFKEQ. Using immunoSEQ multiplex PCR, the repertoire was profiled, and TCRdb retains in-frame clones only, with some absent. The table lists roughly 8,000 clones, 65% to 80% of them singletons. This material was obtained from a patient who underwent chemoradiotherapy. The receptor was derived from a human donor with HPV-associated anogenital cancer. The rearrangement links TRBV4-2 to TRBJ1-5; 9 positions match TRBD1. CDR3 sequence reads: CASSSGTGFQPQHF. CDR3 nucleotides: TGTGCCAGCAGCTCCGGGACAGGGTTTCAGCCCCAGCATTTT.